Presented here are 9 T cell receptor beta chains from one specimen sequenced in a study of T-cell reconstitution after alpha-beta-depleted transplantation in children. Unique molecular identifiers were incorporated into the prepared TCRbeta library. MiXCR, run by TCRdb on the PCR reads, gives a single entry per CDR3 protein. The table records hundreds of thousands of distinct CDR3 sequences, around 15% of them present only once. Sequences were derived from PBMCs, mostly from graft donor cells, sampled 360 days after TCRalphabeta/CD19-depleted stem cell transplant. The receptors stem from a male patient aged 2 to 10 who had a stem cell transplant for acute lymphoblastic leukemia, so the T cells may come from the graft donor.

The chain combines TRBV3-1 with TRBJ2-2; D not resolved. The V and J ends lost 2 bases and 5 bases respectively, with 6 bases between them. CDR3 length equals 13 residues. Germline loops: CDR1 LGHDT, CDR2 YNNKEL (reference sequence). For the CDR3, the DNA is TGTGCCAGCAGCCAACGGCTTACCGGGGAGCTGTTTTTT. Protein sequence: CASSQRLTGELFF.

This clonotype was seen more than once but under ten times. The chain joins TRBV20-1 to TRBJ1-5; D is uncertain. Trimming took 5 bases from V and 4 from J, leaving 9 bases between them. Germline V gives CDR1 DFQATT, CDR2 SNEGSKA (reference sequence). The length of the CDR3 is 12 residues. The DNA for the CDR3 is TGCAGTGCTGGGGTCGGGAATCAGCCCCAGCATTTT. Protein sequence: CSAGVGNQPQHF.

This clonotype was detected only a few times. The V call is TRBV14, the J call TRBJ2-7; 11 bases are shared with TRBD2. The CDR3 consists of 20 residues. With 4 bases clipped from V and 0 bases from J, the junction kept 17 bases outside the gene matches. Germline V lookup: CDR1 SGHDN, CDR2 FVKESK. CDR3 coding DNA: TGTGCCAGCAGCCGAGCCTTCACCGGGCCTACTAGCGGGGGCTCCTACGAGCAGTACTTC. As protein: CASSRAFTGPTSGGSYEQYF.

There are a few counts of this clonotype. The V and J genes are TRBV4-1 and TRBJ1-5; the D gene is possibly TRBD1 (5 bases). Germline V gives CDR1 MGHRA, CDR2 YSYEKL. V was clipped by 1 base and J by 5 bases, with 18 bases between them. The length of the CDR3 is 17 residues. Here the CDR3 DNA reads TGCGCCAGCAGCCAAGGTGTATCTCGGACACCGCATCAGCCCCAGCATTTT. Residues: CASSQGVSRTPHQPQHF.

This clonotype was picked up one time. A much larger clone differs from this one at a single base, so this may be a read error. The chain has TRBV12-3 or TRBV12-4 and TRBJ1-3; the D gene is possibly TRBD1 (5 bases). The CDR3 is 12 residues long. CDR3 amino acids: CASSLSGVQLCF. Written as DNA, the CDR3 is TGTGCCAGCAGTTTGTCGGGGGTCCAGTTGTGTTTT.

This clonotype was recorded a few times. One junction end does not reproduce the germline sequence, and a read error may be involved. The chain carries TRBV7-7 and TRBJ2-7, with D unclear. This CDR3 comprises 13 residues. CDR1 is SSHAT, CDR2 FNYEAQ, per germline (reference sequence). CDR3 DNA: TGTGCTAGCAGCTTTGATGTAGGCTACGAGCAGTACTTC. Its translation: CASSFDVGYEQYF.

This clonotype was observed at least ten times. The chain joins TRBV18 to TRBJ2-6, with a tentative D call TRBD1 (6 bases). Trimming took off 5 bases at V and 6 bases at J, with 17 bases between the two ends. This CDR3 contains 16 residues. Germline V lookup: CDR1 KGHSH, CDR2 LQKENI. CDR3 residues: CASSSRDTLTANVLTF. The CDR3, as DNA: TGTGCCAGCTCAAGCCGGGACACCTTGACGGCCAACGTCCTGACTTTC.

This clonotype has only a few counts. The V call is TRBV25-1, the J call TRBJ2-7, with TRBD2 as a possible D gene (6 bases). Looked up from germline, CDR1 is MGHDK and CDR2 is SYGVNS. The CDR3 is made up of 17 amino acids. Trimming shortened V by 2 bases and J by 8 bases, and 25 bases separated the two germline ends. CDR3 in amino acids: CASSESGLGNFPAKQYF. The CDR3 DNA is TGTGCCAGCAGTGAAAGCGGGTTAGGAAACTTCCCAGCTAAGCAGTACTTC.

The chain recombines TRBV4-1 with TRBJ2-5, with unresolved D. V was trimmed by 5 bases and J by 2 bases, leaving 6 bases between them. The CDR3 sequence is 12 residues long. Per the germline V gene, CDR1 is MGHRA and CDR2 is YSYEKL. CDR3 bases: TGCGCCAGCAGCAATTTACAAGAGACCCAGTACTTC. It yields the protein CASSNLQETQYF.